Listed below are T cell receptor beta chains from one sample, sequenced in a study of siplizumab effects on memory and regulatory T cells. Data came from immunoSEQ multiplex PCR; TCRdb stores just in-frame clones and leaves some out. The repertoire holds about 100,000 clones, with about nine tenths as singletons. Sequencing was carried out using non-Treg CD4+ T cells sorted from blood. The source of these receptors is a human donor in good health. The CDR3 runs from the conserved cysteine through the conserved F or W. A D gene is named only where the DNA matches it firmly. The size entry is marked missing in some rows and otherwise reads once, few, many or a size class.

size: -; V: TRBV30; D: -; J: TRBJ2-4; DNA: TGTGCCTGGAGTGCCTACGGAGTACCCAAAAACATTCAGTACTTC; CDR3: CAWSAYGVPKNIQYF
size: -; V: TRBV5-1; D: TRBD1; J: TRBJ1-2; DNA: TGCGCCAGCAGCTTGGTCGGCGGGACAGGGTATGGCTACACCTTC; CDR3: CASSLVGGTGYGYTF
size: -; V: TRBV19; D: -; J: TRBJ1-1; DNA: TGTGCCAGTAGTATACCGCCATCGAACACTGAAGCTTTCTTT; CDR3: CASSIPPSNTEAFF
size: -; V: TRBV6-6; D: -; J: TRBJ2-6; DNA: TGTGCCAGCACCAGGGGGGGGTCAGGGGCCAACGTCCTGACTTTC; CDR3: CASTRGGSGANVLTF
size: once; V: TRBV19; D: TRBD2; J: TRBJ2-3; DNA: TGTGCCAGTACCCCGGGGGGGAGGGGGGCAGATACGCAGTATTTT; CDR3: CASTPGGRGADTQYF
size: -; V: TRBV11-1; D: -; J: TRBJ1-1; DNA: TGTGCCAGCAGCTTCCAGGGTGGCACTGAAGCTTTCTTT; CDR3: CASSFQGGTEAFF
size: -; V: TRBV11-2; D: -; J: TRBJ2-1; DNA: TGTGCCAGCAGCTGGGGCTTAAACAATGAGCAGTTCTTC; CDR3: CASSWGLNNEQFF
size: -; V: TRBV2; D: -; J: TRBJ2-2; DNA: TGTGCCAGCAGGCGGGGCCAAAACACCGGGGAGCTGTTTTTT; CDR3: CASRRGQNTGELFF
size: -; V: TRBV7-7; D: TRBD2; J: TRBJ2-6; DNA: TGTGCTAGCAGCTCCGGACTAGCGGGAGCAACTGGGGCCAACGTCCTGACTTTC; CDR3: CASSSGLAGATGANVLTF
size: -; V: TRBV6-5; D: -; J: TRBJ2-7; DNA: TGTGCCAGCGCGGAGACTACCGGAGGCGAGCAGTACTTC; CDR3: CASAETTGGEQYF
size: -; V: TRBV5-6; D: TRBD2; J: TRBJ2-3; DNA: TGTGCCAGCACATGGTTGCGGGAGAGGGACACAGATACGCAGTATTTT; CDR3: CASTWLRERDTDTQYF
size: -; V: TRBV4-1; D: -; J: TRBJ1-4; DNA: TGCGCCAGCAGCCAGGGAAGGACGGGAGCTAATGAAAAACTGTTTTTT; CDR3: CASSQGRTGANEKLFF
size: -; V: TRBV18; D: -; J: TRBJ1-2; DNA: TGTGCCAGCTCCCGCCTCGGGGCCTCGGGAGGCTACACCTTC; CDR3: CASSRLGASGGYTF
size: -; V: TRBV10-3; D: -; J: TRBJ1-5; DNA: TGTGCCATCAAGGGCCATTATAGCAATCAGCCCCAGCATTTT; CDR3: CAIKGHYSNQPQHF
size: -; V: TRBV19; D: -; J: TRBJ2-6; DNA: TGTGCCAGTAGTAAACAGGTGCCGGGGGCTGGGGCCAACGTCCTGACTTTC; CDR3: CASSKQVPGAGANVLTF
size: -; V: TRBV25-1; D: TRBD2; J: TRBJ2-1; DNA: TGTGCCAGCAGTGATCCCAGACTAGCGGGAGGCTTCAATGAGCAGTTCTTC; CDR3: CASSDPRLAGGFNEQFF
size: -; V: TRBV30; D: TRBD1; J: TRBJ1-2; DNA: TGTGCCTGGAGAAAAAGACAGGGATCAGTCTATGGCTACACCTTC; CDR3: CAWRKRQGSVYGYTF
size: -; V: TRBV5-1; D: TRBD1; J: TRBJ2-7; DNA: TGCGCCAGCAGCTTGGGGCAGGGGGCGTACGAGCAGTACTTC; CDR3: CASSLGQGAYEQYF
size: -; V: TRBV2; D: -; J: TRBJ2-3; DNA: TGTGCCAGCATAGTCGGGACTAGCACAGATACGCAGTATTTT; CDR3: CASIVGTSTDTQYF
size: once; V: TRBV6-5; D: -; J: TRBJ2-2; DNA: TGTGCCAGCAGTTCATACAACGGGGAGCTGTTTTTT; CDR3: CASSSYNGELFF
size: -; V: TRBV5-1; D: TRBD1; J: TRBJ2-1; DNA: TGCGCCAGTAACGCAGGGGGTTACAATGAGCAGTTCTTC; CDR3: CASNAGGYNEQFF
size: -; V: TRBV13; D: TRBD2; J: TRBJ2-2; DNA: TGTGCCAGCAGCTTAAGATCGGGACTAGCGGGAGGGCCTATGGCCGGGGAGCTGTTTTTT; CDR3: CASSLRSGLAGGPMAGELFF
size: -; V: TRBV7-8; D: -; J: TRBJ2-1; DNA: TGTGCCAGCAGCTTAGTCGGGTGGGGGATGTCCTACAATGAGCAGTTCTTC; CDR3: CASSLVGWGMSYNEQFF
size: -; V: TRBV6-6; D: -; J: TRBJ1-2; DNA: TGTGCCAGCAGTTACGGTAGGGTAACAGCTAACTATGGCTACACCTTC; CDR3: CASSYGRVTANYGYTF
size: -; V: TRBV7-2; D: -; J: TRBJ1-4; DNA: TGTGCCAGCAGCTCCTACGGGAGGAAGGGTGAAAAACTGTTTTTT; CDR3: CASSSYGRKGEKLFF
size: -; V: TRBV5-4; D: -; J: TRBJ2-5; DNA: TGTGCCAGCAGCCCCGGGACGGTTCAAGAGACCCAGTACTTC; CDR3: CASSPGTVQETQYF
size: once; V: TRBV21-1; D: -; J: TRBJ2-1; DNA: TGTGCCAGCAACCCCTCCCAGACAGGGAGGGAGTATAATGAGCAGTTCTTC; CDR3: CASNPSQTGREYNEQFF
size: once; V: TRBV29-1; D: -; J: TRBJ2-3; DNA: TGCAGCGTTCAGAGGGGAAGTATCACAGATACGCAGTATTTT; CDR3: CSVQRGSITDTQYF
size: -; V: TRBV7-3; D: -; J: TRBJ2-3; DNA: TGTGCCAGCAGCTTAACGGGCACAGGAGATACGCAGTATTTT; CDR3: CASSLTGTGDTQYF
size: -; V: TRBV6-6; D: -; J: TRBJ2-4; DNA: TGTGCCAGCAACTCGGGAGTTGCCAAAAACATTCAGTACTTC; CDR3: CASNSGVAKNIQYF
size: -; V: TRBV27; D: TRBD2; J: TRBJ2-1; DNA: TGTGCCAGCAGCGAGGGACTAGCGGGAGGCGAGCAGTTCTTC; CDR3: CASSEGLAGGEQFF
size: -; V: TRBV4-2; D: -; J: TRBJ1-1; DNA: TGTGCCAGCAGCCCAATGGGGAGACAGCAGAACACTGAAGCTTTCTTT; CDR3: CASSPMGRQQNTEAFF
size: -; V: TRBV5-8; D: TRBD2; J: TRBJ2-5; DNA: TGTGCCAGCAGCTTGGCCGTTAGCGGGAAGCGAGAGACCCAGTACTTC; CDR3: CASSLAVSGKRETQYF
size: -; V: TRBV6-5; D: -; J: TRBJ2-3; DNA: TGTGCCAGCAGTTACAGACCGGTTAGCACAGATACGCAGTATTTT; CDR3: CASSYRPVSTDTQYF
size: -; V: TRBV4-2; D: -; J: TRBJ2-1; DNA: TGTGCCAGCAGCCAAGGGGGATACAATGAGCAGTTCTTC; CDR3: CASSQGGYNEQFF
size: -; V: TRBV5-1; D: -; J: TRBJ2-3; DNA: TGCGCCAGCAGCCGACCCACAGATACGCAGTATTTT; CDR3: CASSRPTDTQYF
size: -; V: TRBV6-6; D: TRBD1; J: TRBJ2-7; DNA: TGTGCCAGCAGTTACCCATCTACAGGGGTCGCCTACGAGCAGTACTTC; CDR3: CASSYPSTGVAYEQYF
size: -; V: TRBV5-1; D: TRBD1; J: TRBJ1-4; DNA: TGCGCCAGCAGCTTCAGGGGACAGGGGCTAGCAACTAATGAAAAACTGTTTTTT; CDR3: CASSFRGQGLATNEKLFF
size: -; V: TRBV7-8; D: TRBD2; J: TRBJ2-5; DNA: TGTGCCAGCAGCTTTGAATTAGCGGGGTTCAAAGAGACCCAGTACTTC; CDR3: CASSFELAGFKETQYF
size: -; V: TRBV6-1; D: -; J: TRBJ1-5; DNA: TGTGCCAGCAGTGACCCGAGGGGAAATCGTCAGCCCCAGCATTTT; CDR3: CASSDPRGNRQPQHF
size: -; V: TRBV5-8; D: -; J: TRBJ2-1; DNA: TGTGCCAGCAGCCAGATTGACAGGATTCGCAATGAGCAGTTCTTC; CDR3: CASSQIDRIRNEQFF
size: -; V: TRBV9; D: TRBD2; J: TRBJ2-2; DNA: TGTGCCAGCAGCGCCTCCCGGACTAGCGGGAGTGTCGGGGAGCTGTTTTTT; CDR3: CASSASRTSGSVGELFF
size: -; V: TRBV5-4; D: -; J: TRBJ2-1; DNA: TGTGCCAGCAGCCCCCCTCGGGGCACTTACAATGAGCAGTTCTTC; CDR3: CASSPPRGTYNEQFF
size: -; V: TRBV15; D: -; J: TRBJ1-1; DNA: TGTGCCACCAATCGGGGGGCATACGAGACAACAGCTTTCTTT; CDR3: CATNRGAYETTAFF
size: -; V: TRBV15; D: -; J: TRBJ2-5; DNA: TGTGCCACCAGCAGAGTAGAGACCCAGTACTTC; CDR3: CATSRVETQYF
size: -; V: TRBV28; D: -; J: TRBJ2-7; DNA: TGTGCCAGCAGTTTACCGACAGGCACTTACTACGAGCAGTACTTC; CDR3: CASSLPTGTYYEQYF
size: -; V: TRBV6-1; D: -; J: TRBJ1-2; DNA: TGTGCCAGCAGCCCCACAAATAACTATGGCTACACCTTC; CDR3: CASSPTNNYGYTF
size: -; V: TRBV5-1; D: TRBD1; J: TRBJ2-6; DNA: TGCGCCAGCAGCTTGGCCACAGGGGGCGTTCCTGGGGCCAACGTCCTGACTTTC; CDR3: CASSLATGGVPGANVLTF
size: -; V: TRBV5-4; D: TRBD2; J: TRBJ2-3; DNA: TGTGCCAGCAGCCCCGGGGGGATCGATACGCAGTATTTT; CDR3: CASSPGGIDTQYF
size: -; V: TRBV7-7; D: TRBD2; J: TRBJ2-3; DNA: TGTGCTAGCAGCCGACTAGCGGGAGAAATCACAGATACGCAGTATTTT; CDR3: CASSRLAGEITDTQYF
size: -; V: TRBV6-1; D: -; J: TRBJ2-7; DNA: TGTGCCAGCAGGGGGGACTTATCCTACGAGCAGTACTTC; CDR3: CASRGDLSYEQYF
size: -; V: TRBV12-5; D: -; J: TRBJ2-5; DNA: TGTGCTAGTGGTTTGGTACAGGGTGGGAGGGCAAGAGGGGAGACCCAGTACTTC; CDR3: CASGLVQGGRARGETQYF